Sequencing of this TCR beta chain was carried out in a study of blood T cell repertoires in COVID-19. Study at large: The United States, Italy and Spain were the sources of the acute and convalescent COVID-19 samples. Sample material is recorded as cDNA or gDNA derived from T cells, B-cell-depleted T cells, or PBMCs.

Per the original data handling: For nucleated cells, counts were estimated from reference gene primer amplification. Sequencing was performed with immunoSEQ multiplex PCR; in TCRdb, only in-frame clones are kept and a portion is missing. Clone size and the V and J calls come from that table; the DNA yielded D and trimming. The sample contains about 230,000 clones, 70% to 90% of which appear only once. V shed 7 bases and J shed 9 bases, with 18 bases lying between them. Germline V gene sequence: CDR1 LNHDA, CDR2 SQIVND (reference sequence). The CDR3 spans 13 residues. J is TRBJ1-2 and V is TRBV19, with a possible D match to TRBD1 (6 bases). The sequenced material came from peripheral blood. The origin of this receptor is a man in his fifties or sixties with COVID-19, enrolled during active disease. In nucleotides, the CDR3 is TGTGCCAGTACGGAACAGGGCCTCGGAAGCTACACCTTC. Translated, it gives CASTEQGLGSYTF.